The 20 T cell receptor beta chains given below trace back to one sample, sequenced in a study of T cell changes during pregnancy in multiple sclerosis. TCRdb keeps only in-frame clones here, not all; method: immunoSEQ multiplex PCR. The sample holds roughly 120,000 clones, about 93% seen once. Sequencing was performed on peripheral blood, taken before pregnancy. The receptors come from a female donor with multiple sclerosis, enrolled in a pregnancy study.

This chain links TRBV11-2 with TRBJ1-1; D gene ambiguous. Germline V CDR1 and CDR2: SGHAT, FQNNGV. The ends were cut back, 2 bases at V and 11 bases at J, with 15 bases in the middle. The CDR3 length is 13 residues. The chain's CDR3 is CASSLTDRGGAFF. Here the CDR3 DNA reads TGTGCCAGCAGCTTAACAGACCGGGGTGGGGCTTTCTTT. The full variable domain, its missing parts supplied by reference TRBV11-2 and TRBJ1-1, is EAGVAQSPRYKIIEKRQSVAFWCNPISGHATLYWYQQILGQGPKLLIQFQNNGVVDDSQLPKDRFSAERLKGVDSTLKIQPAKLEDSAVYLCASSLTDRGGAFFGQGTRLTVV.

This chain joins TRBV19 and TRBJ2-5; no clear D. In germline, CDR1 is LNHDA, CDR2 SQIVND (reference sequence). Trimming removed 4 bases from V and 5 bases from J, with 8 bases in between. This CDR3 has 12 amino acids. Written as DNA, the CDR3 is TGTGCCAGTAGTAGGTATGGCGAGACCCAGTACTTC. Protein product: CASSRYGETQYF. The whole variable domain, remainder taken from reference TRBV19 and TRBJ2-5, is DGGITQSPKYLFRKEGQNVTLSCEQNLNHDAMYWYRQDPGQGLRLIYYSQIVNDFQKGDIAEGYSVSREKKESFPLTVTSAQKNPTAFYLCASSRYGETQYFGPGTRLLVL.

This chain uses TRBV27 with TRBJ2-2; D is undetermined. The CDR3 extends over 11 amino acids. Germline V gene lookup returns CDR1 MNHEY and CDR2 SMNVEV (reference sequence). Trimming shortened V by 9 bases and J by 2 bases, and 4 bases separated the two germline ends. CDR3 bases: TGTGCCAGTAAAAACACCGGGGAGCTGTTTTTT. This sequence encodes CASKNTGELFF.

The chain joins TRBV5-6 to TRBJ2-5, with TRBD1 identical over 8 bases. With V trimmed by 2 bases and J by 6 bases, 15 bases remained unmatched. The CDR3 contains 17 residues. The V gene's germline CDR1 is SGHDT and CDR2 YYEEEE. CDR3: CASSFLPGTGKDQTQYF. As DNA, the CDR3 is TGTGCCAGCAGCTTTTTGCCTGGGACAGGCAAGGATCAGACCCAGTACTTC.

V usage is TRBV6-1 and J usage is TRBJ1-3, with D possibly matching TRBD1 (5 bases). The CDR3 loop spans 16 amino acids. Germline CDR1 and CDR2: MNHNS and SASEGT. V was shortened by 4 bases and J by 0 bases, with 13 bases between the two germline ends. The CDR3, as DNA: TGTGCCAGCAGTGGGGGGGTGACTCGCTCTGGAAACACCATATATTTT. Translation: CASSGGVTRSGNTIYF.

The chain links TRBV28 to TRBJ1-4; tentatively, D is TRBD1 (5 bases). The CDR3 contains 13 residues. The germline V gene encodes CDR1 MDHEN and CDR2 SYDVKM. The V and J ends lost 7 bases and 8 bases respectively, with 14 bases between them. As DNA, the CDR3 is TGTGCCAGCATAAGCAGGGCTCAGGAAAAACTGTTTTTT. This codes for CASISRAQEKLFF. The full variable domain, its missing parts supplied by reference TRBV28 and TRBJ1-4, is DVKVTQSSRYLVKRTGEKVFLECVQDMDHENMFWYRQDPGLGLRLIYFSYDVKMKEKGDIPEGYSVSREKKERFSLILESASTNQTSMYLCASISRAQEKLFFGSGTQLSVL.

This chain uses TRBV13 with TRBJ2-7; D is perhaps TRBD1 (6 bases). Trimming left V 5 bases short and J 2 bases short, with 7 bases between. Germline V gives CDR1 PRHDT, CDR2 FYEKMQ (reference sequence). This CDR3 comprises 12 residues. The CDR3 bases are TGTGCCAGCAGCGAGGGGGCCTACGAGCAGTACTTC. Translation: CASSEGAYEQYF.

Here the CDR3 reads CSVDVTGVGNTIYF. The CDR3 DNA reads TGCAGCGTTGACGTGACAGGGGTCGGAAACACCATATATTTT. This rearrangement joins TRBV29-1 to TRBJ1-3; 8 bases are shared with TRBD1. With 3 bases clipped from V and 4 bases from J, the junction kept 5 bases outside the gene matches. This CDR3 contains 14 residues. Germline V gives CDR1 SQVTM, CDR2 ANQGSEA.

The chain recombines TRBV9 with TRBJ1-1; D remains ambiguous. The CDR3 extends over 17 amino acids. Trimming took off 0 bases at V and 4 bases at J, with 19 bases between the two ends. Germline V gives CDR1 SGDLS, CDR2 YYNGEE. This CDR3 reads CASSVDLSPPPSTEAFF. CDR3 coding DNA: TGTGCCAGCAGCGTAGATCTATCACCCCCGCCGAGCACTGAAGCTTTCTTT.

The chain has TRBV7-8 and TRBJ2-1, with 7 nucleotides matching TRBD2. Per the germline V gene, CDR1 is SGHVS and CDR2 is FQNEAQ. Unmatched junction bases numbered 9, after V lost 1 base and J lost 6 bases. There are 16 residues in the CDR3. CDR3 protein: CASSLGLAGTSNEQFF. Here the CDR3 DNA reads TGTGCCAGCAGCTTAGGGTTAGCGGGTACCTCCAATGAGCAGTTCTTC.

V gene TRBV19 combines with J gene TRBJ2-7; 8 bases match TRBD1. Germline V CDR1 and CDR2: LNHDA, SQIVND (reference sequence). The V gene end was trimmed by 5 bases and the J gene end by 2 bases; junction bases not matched to a gene: 5. The CDR3 has 14 amino acids. CDR3 DNA: TGTGCCAGTAGTCCAGAGGACAGGGCCTACGAGCAGTACTTC. Its protein is CASSPEDRAYEQYF.

This chain connects TRBV7-4 to TRBJ2-2, with D unclear. The germline CDR1 and CDR2 sequences are SGHVT and SQSDAQ. Trimming shortened V by 1 base and J by 9 bases, and 12 bases separated the two germline ends. The CDR3 contains 14 residues. CDR3 sequence (DNA): TGTGCCAGCAGCTTAGGGGCGTTTATACGGGAGCTGTTTTTT. This sequence encodes CASSLGAFIRELFF. Supplemented by reference TRBV7-4 and TRBJ2-2, the full variable domain reads GAGVSQSPRYKVAKRGRDVALRCDSISGHVTLYWYRQTLGQGSEVLTYSQSDAQRDKSGRPSGRFSAERPERSVSTLKIQRTEQGDSAVYLCASSLGAFIRELFFGEGSRLTVL.

The rearrangement joins TRBV6-5 to TRBJ2-7; TRBD1 agrees at 10 bases. Germline CDR1 is MNHEY and CDR2 is SVGAGI. J was trimmed by 3 bases and V by 5 bases; bases with no gene match: 7. This CDR3 has 15 residues. The chain's CDR3 is CASSKRQGASYEQYF. The CDR3 DNA sequence: TGTGCCAGCAGTAAACGACAGGGGGCCAGCTACGAGCAGTACTTC.

V is TRBV27 and J is TRBJ1-4; tentative D call: TRBD1 (6 bases). Germline lookup yields CDR1 MNHEY and CDR2 SMNVEV (reference sequence). Trimming removed 4 bases at V and 0 bases at J, with 12 bases between. This CDR3 is built from 16 residues. As DNA, the CDR3 is TGTGCCAGCAGTTCAGGGGATCTTGCAACTAATGAAAAACTGTTTTTT. It codes for CASSSGDLATNEKLFF.

The rearrangement links TRBV5-1 to TRBJ2-7; 7 bases match TRBD1. The junction had 11 bases not matched to a gene; V was cut back by 3 bases and J by 5 bases. CDR1 and CDR2 (germline): SGHRS, YFSETQ. The CDR3 length is 15 residues. The CDR3 sequence is CASSWTGLSGNEQYF. The CDR3 coding sequence is TGCGCCAGCAGCTGGACAGGCCTCTCAGGAAACGAGCAGTACTTC.

V and J are TRBV27 and TRBJ1-2; 8 bases are a match to TRBD1. Germline lookup yields CDR1 MNHEY and CDR2 SMNVEV (reference sequence). This CDR3 contains 15 residues. The ends lost 6 bases at V and 6 bases at J; junction bases unmatched: 12. The DNA for the CDR3 is TGTGCCAGCAGCCACACCCTGGGACAGGTGGATGGCTACACCTTC. This gives the protein CASSHTLGQVDGYTF.

The chain has TRBV6-5 and TRBJ2-2; D possibly corresponds to TRBD1 (6 bases). V was clipped by 0 bases and J by 5 bases, with 10 bases between them. Per germline, CDR1 MNHEY and CDR2 SVGAGI. This CDR3 contains 15 residues. The CDR3 sequence is CASSYSRGGTGELFF. CDR3 nucleotides: TGTGCCAGCAGTTACTCCAGGGGTGGAACCGGGGAGCTGTTTTTT.

With regard to this clone: One end of the junction is discordant with germline, which a read error may explain. V is TRBV18 and J is TRBJ2-7, with TRBD1 identical over 9 bases. The CDR3 is 14 residues long. Germline CDR1 is KGHSH and CDR2 is LQKENI. For the CDR3, the DNA is TGTGCCGGCTCAACGGGACAGGGCTCCTACGAGCAGTACTTC. Amino acid sequence: CAGSTGQGSYEQYF.

The chain joins TRBV11-2 to TRBJ1-2; no definite D call. This CDR3 comprises 13 residues. Trimming cost V 3 bases and J 6 bases, with 11 bases left between them. Germline V lookup: CDR1 SGHAT, CDR2 FQNNGV. The CDR3 region is CASSFAEPDGYTF. As DNA, the CDR3 is TGTGCCAGCAGCTTCGCCGAACCAGATGGCTACACCTTC. The entire variable domain, with the rest obtained from reference TRBV11-2 and TRBJ1-2, is as follows: EAGVAQSPRYKIIEKRQSVAFWCNPISGHATLYWYQQILGQGPKLLIQFQNNGVVDDSQLPKDRFSAERLKGVDSTLKIQPAKLEDSAVYLCASSFAEPDGYTFGSGTRLTVV.

CDR3 protein: CASSGQHNQPQHF. CDR3 DNA sequence: TGTGCCAGTAGCGGACAGCACAATCAGCCCCAGCATTTT. The V and J genes are TRBV19 and TRBJ1-5, with D maybe TRBD1 (6 bases). Deletions cut 6 bases from V and 3 bases from J, with 9 bases between. Germline CDR1 is LNHDA and CDR2 is SQIVND (reference sequence). The CDR3 consists of 13 residues.